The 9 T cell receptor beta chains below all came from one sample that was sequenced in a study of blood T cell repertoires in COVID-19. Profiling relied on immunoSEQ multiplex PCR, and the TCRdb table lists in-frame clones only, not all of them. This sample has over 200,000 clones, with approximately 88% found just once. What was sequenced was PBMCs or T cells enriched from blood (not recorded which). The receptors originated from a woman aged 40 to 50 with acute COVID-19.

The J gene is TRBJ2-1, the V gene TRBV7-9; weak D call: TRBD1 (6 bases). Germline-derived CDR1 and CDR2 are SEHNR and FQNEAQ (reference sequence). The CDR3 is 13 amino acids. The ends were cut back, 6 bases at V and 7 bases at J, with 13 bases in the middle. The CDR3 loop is CASRLNRENEQFF. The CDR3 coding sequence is TGTGCCAGCAGGCTAAACAGGGAGAATGAGCAGTTCTTC.

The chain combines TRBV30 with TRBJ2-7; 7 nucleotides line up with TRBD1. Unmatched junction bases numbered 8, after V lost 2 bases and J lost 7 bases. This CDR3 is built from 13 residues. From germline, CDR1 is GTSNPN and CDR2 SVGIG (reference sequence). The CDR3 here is CAWSRRAGGEQYV. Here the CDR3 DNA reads TGTGCCTGGAGTCGAAGGGCAGGGGGAGAGCAGTACGTC.

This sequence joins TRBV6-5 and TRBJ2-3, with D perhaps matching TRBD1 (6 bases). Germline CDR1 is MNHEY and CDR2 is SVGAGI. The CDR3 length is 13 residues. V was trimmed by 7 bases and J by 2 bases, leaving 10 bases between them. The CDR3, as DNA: TGTGCCAGCACCGGGGACAACACAGATACGCAGTATTTT. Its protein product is CASTGDNTDTQYF.

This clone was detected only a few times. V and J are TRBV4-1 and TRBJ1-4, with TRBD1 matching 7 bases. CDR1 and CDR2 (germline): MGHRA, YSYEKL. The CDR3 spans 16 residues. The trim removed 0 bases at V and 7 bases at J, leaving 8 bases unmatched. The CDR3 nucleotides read TGCGCCAGCAGCCAAGATTTCGACAGGGTGTCTGAAAAACTGTTTTTT. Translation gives CASSQDFDRVSEKLFF.

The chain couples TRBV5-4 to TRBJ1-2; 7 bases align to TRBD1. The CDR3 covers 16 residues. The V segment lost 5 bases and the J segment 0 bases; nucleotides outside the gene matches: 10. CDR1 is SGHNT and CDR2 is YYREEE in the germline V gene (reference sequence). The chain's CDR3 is CASRPDRAMANYGYTF. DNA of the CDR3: TGTGCCAGCAGACCCGACAGGGCGATGGCTAACTATGGCTACACCTTC.

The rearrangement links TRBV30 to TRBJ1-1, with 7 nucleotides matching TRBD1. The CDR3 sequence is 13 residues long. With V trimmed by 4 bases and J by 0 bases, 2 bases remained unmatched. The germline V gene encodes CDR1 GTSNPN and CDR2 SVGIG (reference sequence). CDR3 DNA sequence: TGTGCCTGGAACAGGGGCCTGAACACTGAAGCTTTCTTT. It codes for CAWNRGLNTEAFF.

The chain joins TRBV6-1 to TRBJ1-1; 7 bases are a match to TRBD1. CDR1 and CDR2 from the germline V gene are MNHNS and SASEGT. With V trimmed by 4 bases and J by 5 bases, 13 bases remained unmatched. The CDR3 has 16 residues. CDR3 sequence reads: CASSGAGGRGGTEAFF. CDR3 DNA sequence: TGTGCCAGCAGTGGCGCGGGGGGCAGGGGGGGTACTGAAGCTTTCTTT.

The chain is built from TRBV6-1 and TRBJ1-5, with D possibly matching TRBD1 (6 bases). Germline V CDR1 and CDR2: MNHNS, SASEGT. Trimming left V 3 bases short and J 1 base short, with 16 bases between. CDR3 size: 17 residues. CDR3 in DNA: TGTGCCAGCAGTGATAAGGGGGTAGGACCGAGCAATCAGCCCCAGCATTTT. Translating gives CASSDKGVGPSNQPQHF.

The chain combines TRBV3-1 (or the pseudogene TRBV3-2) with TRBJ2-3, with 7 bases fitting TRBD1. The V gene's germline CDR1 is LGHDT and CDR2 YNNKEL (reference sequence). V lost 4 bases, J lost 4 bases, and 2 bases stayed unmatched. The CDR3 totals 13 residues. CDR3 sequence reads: CASSLQGPDTQYF. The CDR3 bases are TGTGCCAGCAGCCTACAGGGGCCAGATACGCAGTATTTT.